This T cell receptor (beta chain) is from a study of CD8 T cells in Susac syndrome. The CDR3 runs to 13 residues. V dropped 5 bases and J dropped 7; count of bases not matched to a gene: 10. Germline values: CDR1 SQVTM, CDR2 ANQGSEA. In blood CD8+ and CD4+ T cells, TCR beta underwent sequencing. The multiple sclerosis control group consisted of treatment-naive patients whose relapsing-remitting disease, which was either stable or active, fulfilled revised McDonald criteria. TEMRA cells were FACS-enriched, and CD8+ and CD4+ T cells were isolated negatively. Random hexamers primed reverse transcription of about 0.45 to 1 ug RNA. TCRdb itself ran the immunoSEQ multiplex PCR reads through MiXCR, one entry per CDR3 protein. This sample has some 170,000 distinct CDR3 sequences, with roughly 94% found just once.

This chain connects TRBV29-1 to TRBJ1-2; 7 bases match TRBD1. Sequences were obtained from CD4+ T cells from PBMCs. The sequence was obtained from a human donor with multiple sclerosis. This chain's CDR3 is CSVSEGGASGYTF. CDR3 bases: TGCAGCGTTTCGGAAGGGGGCGCCAGTGGCTACACCTTC. The full variable domain, its missing parts supplied by reference TRBV29-1 and TRBJ1-2, is SAVISQKPSRDICQRGTSLTIQCQVDSQVTMMFWYRQQPGQSLTLIATANQGSEATYESGFVIDKFPISRPNLTFSTLTVSNMSPEDSSIYLCSVSEGGASGYTFGSGTRLTVV.